The sequence of this TCR beta chain was determined in a study of follicular helper T cells after annual influenza vaccination (dated by TCRdb to about 2017). Describing the broader study: Blood was drawn on days 0, 7 and 28 after each seasonal influenza vaccination. Some subjects were followed across successive annual vaccinations spanning the 2013-2014, 2014-2015 and 2015-2016 seasons to study recall of cTfh clones. One week after vaccination, a second recruited cohort of about eleven subjects (Table S1) displayed a similar ICOS+CD38+ cTfh response. Multi-year samples were obtained from roughly 6 subjects, with two vaccination seasons covered for a few subjects and three seasons covered for two subjects. Samples from 2013-2014 were cryopreserved, whereas samples from about 2015 were processed immediately after collection.

General conclusions and limits of the study: Day 7 ICOS+CD38+ clones were most often found later in ICOS-CD38- cTfh, suggesting that subset may serve as a memory reservoir. Only about 10-20% of analyzed cells yielded productive TCRB sequences, so sampling of rare clonotypes was not possible. ICOS+CD38+ cTfh clonality correlated with the frequency of that population, and its change correlated with the change in circulating plasmablast frequency. Successive annual vaccinations recalled a recurring oligoclonal ICOS+CD38+ cTfh response that included tetramer and AIM influenza-specific clonotypes. In the assessment of influenza clone enrichment, the possibility that the much larger non-cTfh compartments were undersampled could not be ruled out.

Library preparation used the immunoSEQ multiplex PCR assay. Adaptive Biotechnologies carried out TCRB amplification, library preparation, sequencing and preliminary bioinformatics at Survey level resolution. As for how the authors treated the data: Clonality was calculated in R as 1 minus normalized Shannon entropy, and the Gini index was computed with the R package ineq. To get the overlap score, the summed counts of shared sequences were divided by the total counts of all sequences in both of the compared samples. Significance of shared clonotypes was assessed by Fisher's exact test, with a theoretical repertoire of 10^7 TCRB sequences assumed. TCRdb holds this immuneACCESS table with in-frame rearrangements only. Some clones are missing; in checked studies, unresolved V genes explain under half, and the rest has no known cause. That table gives V, J and clone size, and the DNA gave D and trimming. Across this sample there are roughly 15,000 clones, with 75% to 80% seen only once. The ten most abundant clones make up roughly 0.42% of the sample.

What this sample's time point label stands for: 2015-2016 season, pre-vaccination. TCRB sequencing was used to follow sorted CD4 subsets from the blood of adults before and after they were given the seasonal inactivated influenza vaccine (Fluvarix). To be eligible, subjects had to live in the community and must not have received influenza vaccine in the previous 6 months. Influenza vaccine contraindications, substance abuse, HIV/AIDS, active malignancy, immunomodulatory medication and active illness such as respiratory infection were included among the exclusion criteria. Between about 35 and 100 mL of blood was sampled per time point. Either Ficoll-Paque PLUS or SepMate separation was used to isolate PBMC. CXCR5- memory CD4 T cells were sorted as a comparison non-Tfh subset. Before DNA was extracted, the cell subsets were sorted from PBMC using a BD FACS Aria. Unmatched junction bases come to 5, with V trimmed by 6 bases and J by 3 bases. Counted from cysteine to phenylalanine, this CDR3 has 14 amino acids. Just the 42-base CDR3 DNA is kept, in frame starting at base 1. For CDR1 and CDR2, the germline V gene lists SGHAT and FQNNGV.

For this clone: The antigen it recognizes is unknown. Base qualities are not recorded, but no much larger clone differs from it by a single base.

This clonotype was obtained from an adult who received the influenza vaccine. The source was CXCR5- memory CD4+ T cells sorted from blood, collected on the day of influenza vaccination. In the paper's terms, the cell subset or site label means: CXCR5- memory CD4 T cells. This receptor chain uses TRBV11-2 and TRBJ2-1; 7 nucleotides in the junction match TRBD2. The nucleotide sequence is given as TGTGCCAGCAGACCGGGACTAAACTACAATGAGCAGTTCTTC. Protein translation: CASRPGLNYNEQFF.